The next 9 T cell receptor beta chains were all read from a single sample in a study of blood T cells in healthy people across ages. Together with a sample-barcoded 5' primer, a J-beta primer mix was included in a second PCR lasting roughly 6 to 12 cycles. MiXCR was run by TCRdb on the 5' RACE reads, yielding one entry per CDR3 protein. The sample includes 1.5 million or so distinct CDR3 sequences, about 43% of them seen just once. Sequenced input: blood. Receptor source: a woman aged 18-29 years in good health.

With regard to this clonotype: At one of its ends the junction is not consistent with the germline gene, which may arise from a read error. The genes are TRBV20-1 and TRBJ2-3; 7 nucleotides agree with TRBD2. Germline V gene lookup returns CDR1 DFQATT and CDR2 SNEGSKA (reference sequence). The CDR3 runs 13 residues. As DNA, the CDR3 is TGCAGTGAAAGCGGGACCCGCACAGATACGCTGTATTTT. Translating gives CSESGTRTDTLYF.

The J gene is TRBJ2-5, the V gene TRBV2; 7 bases are shared with TRBD1. Germline V gene lookup returns CDR1 SNHLY and CDR2 FYNNEI. The CDR3 runs 15 residues. J gave up 4 bases and V 6 bases, and 11 bases lay outside the gene matches. CDR3 DNA sequence: TGTGCCAGCAGCGAGCGCGTCACAGGGGTAGAGACCCAGTACTTC. This codes for CASSERVTGVETQYF.

At least ten counts were recorded for this clonotype. The chain employs TRBV9 and TRBJ2-1; 7 bases line up with TRBD1. V shed 4 bases and J 0 bases; nucleotides not matched to a gene: 4. The germline V gene has CDR1 SGDLS and CDR2 YYNGEE. The CDR3 spans 15 residues. CDR3 nucleotides: TGTGCCAGCAGCCAACAGGGGAACTCCTACAATGAGCAGTTCTTC. This codes for CASSQQGNSYNEQFF. Full variable domain (rest looked up from reference TRBV9 and TRBJ2-1): DSGVTQTPKHLITATGQRVTLRCSPRSGDLSVYWYQQSLDQGLQFLIQYYNGEERAKGNILERFSAQQFPDLHSELNLSSLELGDSALYFCASSQQGNSYNEQFFGPGTRLTVL.

This clonotype has more than one count but fewer than ten. The chain uses TRBV12-3 or TRBV12-4 and TRBJ2-1; 12 bases are a match to TRBD2. J gave up 8 bases and V 8 bases, and 16 bases lay outside the gene matches. This CDR3 has 17 amino acids. CDR3: CASPLAASGRVVDEQFF. CDR3 DNA: TGTGCCAGCCCTCTTGCGGCTAGCGGGAGGGTGGTGGATGAGCAGTTCTTC.

The chain carries TRBV29-1 and TRBJ2-3; 12 bases match TRBD2. CDR3 length: 20 amino acids. The ends lost 0 bases at V and 5 bases at J; junction bases unmatched: 18. Germline V CDR1 and CDR2: SQVTM, ANQGSEA. The CDR3 DNA sequence: TGCAGCGTTGAAGATCGGGTCGGGTGGGGACAGGGACTAGCGGGAGATACGCAGTATTTT. This encodes CSVEDRVGWGQGLAGDTQYF.

This clonotype was seen a few times. V gene TRBV29-1 combines with J gene TRBJ1-2, with TRBD1 matching 8 bases. The CDR3 runs 12 residues. Germline V gene lookup returns CDR1 SQVTM and CDR2 ANQGSEA. The trim removed 6 bases at V and 8 bases at J, leaving 8 bases unmatched. CDR3 protein: CSVVDRVGGYTF. Here the CDR3 DNA reads TGCAGCGTCGTGGACAGGGTGGGAGGCTACACCTTC.

This clonotype was seen just once. V is TRBV7-2 and J is TRBJ1-3, with D perhaps TRBD1 (6 bases). This CDR3 has 14 amino acids. Between the trimmed V and J ends, which lost 1 base and 4 bases, there was a span of 8 bases. Germline V gene data show CDR1 as SGHTA and CDR2 as FQGNSA. DNA of the CDR3: TGTGCCAGCAGCTTAGGGGGGCAAGGAAACACCATATATTTT. This codes for CASSLGGQGNTIYF.

V is TRBV18 and J is TRBJ2-5; unclear D gene. The V end lost 6 bases, the J end lost 2 bases, and 13 bases lay between the germline ends. Germline V gene sequence: CDR1 KGHSH, CDR2 LQKENI. This CDR3 spans 14 amino acids. Here the CDR3 reads CASSPGWNQETQYF. The CDR3 region has the DNA TGTGCCAGCTCGCCCGGGTGGAATCAAGAGACCCAGTACTTC.

This clonotype has only a few counts. The chain links TRBV29-1 to TRBJ2-5; D may be TRBD2 (5 bases). V was trimmed by 7 bases and J by 0 bases, leaving 21 bases between them. The CDR3 has 16 amino acids. The V gene's germline CDR1 is SQVTM and CDR2 ANQGSEA. CDR3 amino acids: CSALPRRDRDQETQYF. The CDR3 DNA sequence: TGCAGCGCACTACCTCGACGGGATCGAGACCAAGAGACCCAGTACTTC.